The source of this TCR beta chain is a study of shared clonotypes between healthy human individuals (dated by TCRdb to 2018 to 2021). In the study overall: The cohort comprised a couple of women and a few men aged 18 to 49 years. For each donor, CD4 naive and CD4 memory were each run on three plates, CD8 naive on two plates, and CD8 memory on one plate. To estimate repertoire size and how much clonotypes are shared between individuals, the study performed deep sequencing of blood TCR repertoires from roughly five healthy adults. To increase sequencing depth and limit assay-specific biases, TCR repertoire library preparation and sequencing were carried out by different laboratories using diverse techniques. Leukapheresis yielded between about 0.9 and 8.9 billion PBMCs per donor.

TCR CDR3 regions were amplified from genomic DNA by multiplex PCR using the deep immunoSEQ assay. Genomic DNA extracted from each cell subset was distributed evenly over all wells of several immunoSEQ 96-well plates, and each plate served as one replicate. For sorted subsets, around 200 ng genomic DNA, equal to 30,000 or so T cell genomes, was loaded into each replicate PCR. Purified libraries were measured with a Qubit 3.0 fluorometer, size-checked on a Bioanalyzer 2100, and measured again with the KAPA Library Quantification kit. A separate single-read 150-cycle Illumina NextSeq 550 flow cell was used to sequence each immunoSEQ 96-well plate. The authors' analysis ran thus. Because the immunoSEQ output included only junctional sequences and no quality scores, the filtering could not be the same as the filtering used for full-length reads. Sequences were annotated with PyIR, a Python wrapper for IgBLAST v1.9, using IMGT germline references to assign V/J genes and CDR3. Reads were filtered out if the reads had weak V/J assignments (E-value above 1e-6), no CDR3, stop codons, out-of-frame junctions, or ambiguous translated residues. V3J clonotypes were defined as sequences sharing the same inferred V gene, J gene, and CDR3 amino acid sequence. Percentage overlap between repertoires was calculated by dividing the number of shared unique clonotypes by the size of the smaller repertoire. RTK rarefaction, the Chao1 estimator, and Recon v2.1 estimates of unobserved clonotypes were used to assess repertoire richness. For all TCRbeta clonotypes obtained by the gDNA method from a few donors, generation probabilities were computed with OLGA. TCRdb holds this immuneACCESS table with in-frame rearrangements only. Some clones are missing; in checked studies, unresolved V genes explain under half, and the rest has no known cause. V and J calls and clone size are as listed in that table; D and trimming were resolved from the DNA. The sample table lists some 2.1 million clones, just over 90% of them with a count of one. The ten largest account for approximately 1.7% of the sample.

Trimming removed 6 bases from V and 4 bases from J, leaving 10 bases between the germline ends. Counted from cysteine to phenylalanine, this CDR3 has 13 amino acids. Of all the DNA, just the CDR3 is kept, 39 bases in frame from base 1. Per the germline V gene (reference sequence), MNHEY is the CDR1 and SMNVEV is the CDR2. CD8 naive samples were obtained by positive selection for CCR7 among CD45RO-negative cells, yielding a CD45RA+CCR7+ population from which TemRA cells were excluded. The donors were healthy, HIV-negative adults who had no recently reported acute infections or vaccinations. All donors were Caucasian adults living in Nashville, Tennessee, USA. Blood was obtained by leukapheresis, after which PBMCs were separated by Ficoll-Histopaque density gradient centrifugation and cryopreserved in liquid nitrogen vapor phase. Analytical flow cytometry was used to check the purity and quantity of each magnetically sorted T cell population. Genomic DNA was isolated from every sorted fraction and measured by UV absorbance on a Nanodrop 2000c.

The sample holds one count of this clone. Its antigen remains unidentified. No base-level quality is on record; no much larger clone is a single base apart. Summary of the overall study and its limitations: Pairwise subsampling indicated that sequencing depth was expected to affect the degree of clonotype sharing among donors. Rarefaction of sorted-subset datasets indicated incomplete sequencing despite the large sequencing depth. Sampling was restricted to blood, and TCR repertoires in tissue are likely to differ from TCR repertoires in blood. Sharing across several donors was observed for roughly 5% of naive CD4, about 4% of naive CD8, 2% to 2.5% of memory CD4, and 0.4% of memory CD8 clonotypes. Higher generation probabilities were observed for clonotypes shared by all four sorted-subset donors than for non-shared clonotypes. Estimated clonotype richness was generally larger for naive than for memory subsets. Because the study included only a small number of donors, the genetic and exposure-history diversity represented was limited.

The rearranged chain carries TRBV27 and TRBJ1-5; the D gene is perhaps TRBD1, from 5 matching bases. The sample comprised naive CD8+ T cells from PBMCs. Interpreted using the paper, the cell subset or site label stands for: CD45RA+CCR7+. The clonotype originates from a man aged 18-30 years in good health. Some clones in this sample may be carry-over from other donors' samples. CDR3 reads: CASRSRGNQPQHF. The DNA sequence is TGTGCCAGCAGGTCGAGGGGTAATCAGCCCCAGCATTTT.